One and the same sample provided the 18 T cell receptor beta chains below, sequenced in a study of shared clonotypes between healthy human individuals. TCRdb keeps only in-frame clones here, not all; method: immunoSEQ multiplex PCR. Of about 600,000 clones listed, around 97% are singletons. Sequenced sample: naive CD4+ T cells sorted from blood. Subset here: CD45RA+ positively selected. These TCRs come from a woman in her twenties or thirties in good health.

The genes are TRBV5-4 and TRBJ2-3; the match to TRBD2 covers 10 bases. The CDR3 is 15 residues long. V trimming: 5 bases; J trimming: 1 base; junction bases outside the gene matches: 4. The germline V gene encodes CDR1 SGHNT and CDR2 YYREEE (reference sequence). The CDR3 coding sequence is TGTGCCAGCAGACCCGGGACTAGCGGCACAGATACGCAGTATTTT. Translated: CASRPGTSGTDTQYF.

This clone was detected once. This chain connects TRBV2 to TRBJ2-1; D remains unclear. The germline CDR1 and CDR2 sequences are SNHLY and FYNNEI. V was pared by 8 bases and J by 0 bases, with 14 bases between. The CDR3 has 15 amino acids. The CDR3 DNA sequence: TGTGCCAGCGGAACTTTAGACTTCTCCTACAATGAGCAGTTCTTC. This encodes CASGTLDFSYNEQFF.

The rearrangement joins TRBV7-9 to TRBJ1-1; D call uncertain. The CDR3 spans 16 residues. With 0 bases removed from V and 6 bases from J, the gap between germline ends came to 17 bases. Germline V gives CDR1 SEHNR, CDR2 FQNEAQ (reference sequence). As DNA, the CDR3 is TGTGCCAGCAGCTTAGCCATGCTGGGATTGATATCTGAAGCTTTCTTT. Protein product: CASSLAMLGLISEAFF.

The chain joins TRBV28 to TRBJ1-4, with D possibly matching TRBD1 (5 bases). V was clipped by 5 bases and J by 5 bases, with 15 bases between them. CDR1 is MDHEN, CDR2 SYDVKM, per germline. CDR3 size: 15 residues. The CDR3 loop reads CASSRAAGNNEKLFF. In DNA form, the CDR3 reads TGTGCCAGCAGTCGGGCCGCAGGGAACAATGAAAAACTGTTTTTT.

The CDR3 DNA reads as TGCGCCAGCAGCCTCCCCGGGACAGGGTCCGGGGAGCTGTTTTTT. Translation gives CASSLPGTGSGELFF. The gene calls are TRBV5-1 and TRBJ2-2, with 9 bases aligning to TRBD1. V lost 4 bases and J lost 6; bases outside the gene matches: 7. Germline lookup yields CDR1 SGHRS and CDR2 YFSETQ. CDR3 length: 15 amino acids.

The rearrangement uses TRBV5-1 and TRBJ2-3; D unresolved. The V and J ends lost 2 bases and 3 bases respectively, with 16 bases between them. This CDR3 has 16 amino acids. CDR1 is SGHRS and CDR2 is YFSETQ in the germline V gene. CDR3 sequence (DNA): TGCGCCAGCAGCTTAGGGCATCCCATTCGGACAGATACGCAGTATTTT. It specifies CASSLGHPIRTDTQYF.

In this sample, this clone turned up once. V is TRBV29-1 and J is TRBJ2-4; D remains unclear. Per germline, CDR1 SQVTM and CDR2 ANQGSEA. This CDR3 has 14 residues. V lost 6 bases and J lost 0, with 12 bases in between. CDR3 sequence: CSVTARLAKNIQYF. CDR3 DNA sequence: TGCAGCGTCACAGCCCGACTAGCCAAAAACATTCAGTACTTC.

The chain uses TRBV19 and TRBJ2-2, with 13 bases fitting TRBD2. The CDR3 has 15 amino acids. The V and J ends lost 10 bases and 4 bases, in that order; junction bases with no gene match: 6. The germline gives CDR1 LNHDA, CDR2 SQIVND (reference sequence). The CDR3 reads CATIGLAGATGELFF. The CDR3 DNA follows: TGTGCCACCATTGGACTAGCGGGAGCCACCGGGGAGCTGTTTTTT.

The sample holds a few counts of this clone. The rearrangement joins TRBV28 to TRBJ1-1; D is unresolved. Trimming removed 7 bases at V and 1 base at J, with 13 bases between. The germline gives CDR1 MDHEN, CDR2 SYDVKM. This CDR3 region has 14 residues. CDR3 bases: TGTGCCAGCACCTCCGGAACTAAGAACACTGAAGCTTTCTTT. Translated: CASTSGTKNTEAFF.

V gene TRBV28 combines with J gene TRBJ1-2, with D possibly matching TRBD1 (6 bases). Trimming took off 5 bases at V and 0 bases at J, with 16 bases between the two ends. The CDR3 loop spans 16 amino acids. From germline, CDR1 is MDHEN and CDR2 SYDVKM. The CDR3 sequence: CASSPQGGRANYGYTF. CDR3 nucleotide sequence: TGTGCCAGCAGTCCACAGGGTGGGAGGGCTAACTATGGCTACACCTTC.

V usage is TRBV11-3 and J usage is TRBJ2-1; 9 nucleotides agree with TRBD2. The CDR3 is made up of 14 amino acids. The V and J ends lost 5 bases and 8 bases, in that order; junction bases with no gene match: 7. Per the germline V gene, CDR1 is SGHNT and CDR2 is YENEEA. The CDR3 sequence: CASSRSGREYEQFF. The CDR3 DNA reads TGTGCCAGCAGCCGTAGCGGGAGAGAATATGAGCAGTTCTTC.

CDR3 in amino acids: CASSPPRGSTYTDTQYF. The CDR3 coding sequence is TGTGCCAGCAGTCCCCCCCGGGGTAGCACCTACACAGATACGCAGTATTTT. The chain links TRBV27 to TRBJ2-3; maybe TRBD2 (5 bases). With 5 bases removed from V and 2 bases from J, the gap between germline ends came to 20 bases. The CDR3 loop spans 17 amino acids. Germline values: CDR1 MNHEY, CDR2 SMNVEV (reference sequence).

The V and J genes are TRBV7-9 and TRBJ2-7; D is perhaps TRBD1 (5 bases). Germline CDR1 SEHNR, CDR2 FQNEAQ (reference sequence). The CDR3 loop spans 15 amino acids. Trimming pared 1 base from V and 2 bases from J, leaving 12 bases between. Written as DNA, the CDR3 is TGTGCCAGCAGCTTAGTTTGGGGCGGTACCTACGAGCAGTACTTC. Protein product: CASSLVWGGTYEQYF.

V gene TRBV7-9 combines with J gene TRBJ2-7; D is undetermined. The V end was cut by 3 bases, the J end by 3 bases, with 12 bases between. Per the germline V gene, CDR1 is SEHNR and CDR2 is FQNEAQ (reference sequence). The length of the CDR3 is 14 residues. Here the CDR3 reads CASSFSRQGYEQYF. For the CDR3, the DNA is TGTGCCAGCAGCTTCTCGAGGCAAGGCTACGAGCAGTACTTC.

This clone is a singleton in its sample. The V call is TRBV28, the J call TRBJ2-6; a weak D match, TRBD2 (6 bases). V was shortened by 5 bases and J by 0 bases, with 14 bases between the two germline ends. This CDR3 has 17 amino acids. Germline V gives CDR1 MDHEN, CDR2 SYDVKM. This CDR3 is CASSPASANSGANVLTF. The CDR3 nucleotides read TGTGCCAGCAGTCCGGCTAGCGCTAACTCTGGGGCCAACGTCCTGACTTTC.

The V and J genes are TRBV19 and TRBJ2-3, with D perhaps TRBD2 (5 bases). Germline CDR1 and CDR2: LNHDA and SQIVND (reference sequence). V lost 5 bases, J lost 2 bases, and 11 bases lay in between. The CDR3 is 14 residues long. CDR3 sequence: CASSHGSDTDTQYF. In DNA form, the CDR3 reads TGTGCCAGTAGTCACGGTAGCGACACAGATACGCAGTATTTT.

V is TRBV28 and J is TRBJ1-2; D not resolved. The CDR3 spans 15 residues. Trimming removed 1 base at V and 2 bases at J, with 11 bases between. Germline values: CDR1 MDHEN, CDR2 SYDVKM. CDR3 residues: CASSLLGSENYGYTF. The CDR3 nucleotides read TGTGCCAGCAGTTTATTGGGCAGTGAGAACTATGGCTACACCTTC.

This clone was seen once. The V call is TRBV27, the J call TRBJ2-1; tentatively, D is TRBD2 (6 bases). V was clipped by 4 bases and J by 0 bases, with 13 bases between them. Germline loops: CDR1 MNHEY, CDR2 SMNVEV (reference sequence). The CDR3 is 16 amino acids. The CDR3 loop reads CASSSPGLGSYNEQFF. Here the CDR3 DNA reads TGTGCCAGCAGTTCTCCGGGACTGGGCTCCTACAATGAGCAGTTCTTC.